This T cell receptor beta chain comes out of a study of Ad26.COV2.S vaccination and SARS-CoV-2 variants. Study-wide background: Administration of Ad26.COV2.S was intramuscular, either once or twice 56 days apart. General observations from the study: Placebo and vaccine recipients had non-spike TCR breadth that was similar.

The V gene's germline CDR1 is SGHAT and CDR2 FQDESV (reference sequence). The CDR3 has 16 amino acids. V lost 5 bases and J lost 0, with 15 bases in between. Specified treatment: some 20 received Ad26.COV2.S at low or high dose, single or two shots; 5 received placebo; per-sample allocation not given. Day 63 after the first vaccine or placebo injection was the time point for sampling. What was given as vaccine was an Ad26 vector encoding Wuhan-strain SARS-CoV-2 spike. About this clone itself: No antigen is known for it.

Assay used: immunoSEQ multiplex PCR; TCRdb lists only in-frame clones, some missing. The repertoire has about 420,000 clones, over 75% of them found once; the top ten carry less than 4.5%. The sequencing here drew on peripheral blood, taken in a trial of Ad26.COV2.S vaccine versus placebo. The rearrangement uses TRBV11-1 and TRBJ2-3; perhaps TRBD1 as D (6 bases). The sequence was collected from a person between 18 and 59 years old who received the Ad26.COV2.S COVID-19 vaccine or a placebo. DNA of the CDR3: TGTGCCAGCAGCGCCACGCCCGGGACAAGCACAGATACGCAGTATTTT. Translated: CASSATPGTSTDTQYF. Full variable domain (rest looked up from reference TRBV11-1 and TRBJ2-3): EAEVAQSPRYKITEKSQAVAFWCDPISGHATLYWYRQILGQGPELLVQFQDESVVDDSQLPKDRFSAERLKGVDSTLKIQPAELGDSAMYLCASSATPGTSTDTQYFGPGTRLTVL.